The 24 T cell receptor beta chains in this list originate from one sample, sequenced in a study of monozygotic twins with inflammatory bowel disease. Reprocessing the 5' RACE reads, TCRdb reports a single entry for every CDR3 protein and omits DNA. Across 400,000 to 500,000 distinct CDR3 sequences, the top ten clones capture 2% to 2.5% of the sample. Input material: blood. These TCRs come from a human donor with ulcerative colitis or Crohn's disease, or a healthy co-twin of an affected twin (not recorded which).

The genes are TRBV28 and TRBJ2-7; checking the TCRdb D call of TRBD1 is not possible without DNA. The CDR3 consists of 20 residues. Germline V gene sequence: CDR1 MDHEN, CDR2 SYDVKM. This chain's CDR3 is CASSLYLGIRLNDYSYEQYF.

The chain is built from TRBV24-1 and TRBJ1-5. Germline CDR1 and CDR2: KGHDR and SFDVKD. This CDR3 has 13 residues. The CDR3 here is CATSGDSNQPQHF.

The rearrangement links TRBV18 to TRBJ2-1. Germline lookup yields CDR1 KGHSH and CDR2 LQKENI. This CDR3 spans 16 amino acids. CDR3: CASSPPGLQKTNEQFF. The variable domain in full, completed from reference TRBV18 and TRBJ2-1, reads NAGVMQNPRHLVRRRGQEARLRCSPMKGHSHVYWYRQLPEEGLKFMVYLQKENIIDESGMPKERFSAEFPKEGPSILRIQQVVRGDSAAYFCASSPPGLQKTNEQFFGPGTRLTVL.

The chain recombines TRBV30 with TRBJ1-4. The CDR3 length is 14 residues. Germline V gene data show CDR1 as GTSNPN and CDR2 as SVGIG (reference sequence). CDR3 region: CAWSLGATNEKLFF.

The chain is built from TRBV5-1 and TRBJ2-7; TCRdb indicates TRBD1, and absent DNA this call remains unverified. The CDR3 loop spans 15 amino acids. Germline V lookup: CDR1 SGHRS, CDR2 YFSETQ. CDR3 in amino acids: CASSLNGDRVGEQYF.

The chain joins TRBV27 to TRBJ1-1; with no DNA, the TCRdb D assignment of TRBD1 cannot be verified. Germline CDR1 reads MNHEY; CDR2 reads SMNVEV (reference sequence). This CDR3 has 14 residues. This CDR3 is CASSTGILNTEAFF.

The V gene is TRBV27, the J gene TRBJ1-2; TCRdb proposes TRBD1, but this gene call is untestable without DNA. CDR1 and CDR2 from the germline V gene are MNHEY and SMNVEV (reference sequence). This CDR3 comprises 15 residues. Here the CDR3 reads CASSPGGGANYGYTF.

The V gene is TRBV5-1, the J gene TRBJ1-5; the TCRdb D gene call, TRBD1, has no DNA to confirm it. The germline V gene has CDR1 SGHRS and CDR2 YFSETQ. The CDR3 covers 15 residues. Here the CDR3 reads CASSPGQGTGQPQHF.

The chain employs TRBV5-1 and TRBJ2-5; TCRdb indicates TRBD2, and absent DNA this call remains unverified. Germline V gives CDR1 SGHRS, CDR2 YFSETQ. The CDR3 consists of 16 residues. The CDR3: CASSLVTGGPQETQYF.

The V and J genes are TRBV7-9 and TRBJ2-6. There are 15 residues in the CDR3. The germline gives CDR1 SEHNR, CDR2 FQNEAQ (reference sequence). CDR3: CASSFGSSGANVLTF. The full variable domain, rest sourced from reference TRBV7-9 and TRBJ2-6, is DTGVSQNPRHKITKRGQNVTFRCDPISEHNRLYWYRQTLGQGPEFLTYFQNEAQLEKSRLLSDRFSAERPKGSFSTLEIQRTEQGDSAMYLCASSFGSSGANVLTFGAGSRLTVL.

CDR3 loop: CASSSGTPGGYTF. V is TRBV7-9 and J is TRBJ1-2; the D call from TCRdb, TRBD1, cannot be confirmed without DNA. The CDR3 runs to 13 residues. Germline CDR1 reads SEHNR; CDR2 reads FQNEAQ (reference sequence).

This CDR3 is CATRQGDQPQHF. The chain combines TRBV10-3 with TRBJ1-5; with no DNA, the TCRdb D assignment of TRBD1 cannot be verified. There are 12 residues in the CDR3. Germline CDR1 is ENHRY and CDR2 is SYGVKD.

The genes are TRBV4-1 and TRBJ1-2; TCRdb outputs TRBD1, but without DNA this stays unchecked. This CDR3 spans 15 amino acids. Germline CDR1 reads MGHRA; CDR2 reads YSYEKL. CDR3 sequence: CASSQLPAGVYGYTF.

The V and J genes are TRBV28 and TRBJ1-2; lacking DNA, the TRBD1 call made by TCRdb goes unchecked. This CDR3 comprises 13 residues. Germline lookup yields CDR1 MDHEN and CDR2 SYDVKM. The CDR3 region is CASSFGQANGYTF.

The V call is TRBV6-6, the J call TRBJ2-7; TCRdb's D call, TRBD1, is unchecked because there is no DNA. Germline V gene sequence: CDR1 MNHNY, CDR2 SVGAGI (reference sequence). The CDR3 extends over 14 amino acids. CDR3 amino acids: CASTLGDREGEQFF.

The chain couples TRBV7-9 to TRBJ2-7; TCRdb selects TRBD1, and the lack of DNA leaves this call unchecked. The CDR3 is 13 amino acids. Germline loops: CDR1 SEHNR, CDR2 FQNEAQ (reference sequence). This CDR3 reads CASSLSVQGEQYF.

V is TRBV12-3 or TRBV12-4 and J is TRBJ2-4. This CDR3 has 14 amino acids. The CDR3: CASSFKGFGDIQYF.

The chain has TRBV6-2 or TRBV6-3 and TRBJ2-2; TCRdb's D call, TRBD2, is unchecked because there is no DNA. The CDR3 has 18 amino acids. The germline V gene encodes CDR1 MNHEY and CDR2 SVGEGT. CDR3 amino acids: CASSYTSPTSANTGELFF.

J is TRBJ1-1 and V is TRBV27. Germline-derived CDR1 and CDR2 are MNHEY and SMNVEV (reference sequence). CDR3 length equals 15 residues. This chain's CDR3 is CASSLSRGRGAEAFF.

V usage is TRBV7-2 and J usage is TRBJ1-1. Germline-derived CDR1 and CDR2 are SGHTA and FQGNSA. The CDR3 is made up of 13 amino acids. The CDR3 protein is CASSFRGEGEAFF.

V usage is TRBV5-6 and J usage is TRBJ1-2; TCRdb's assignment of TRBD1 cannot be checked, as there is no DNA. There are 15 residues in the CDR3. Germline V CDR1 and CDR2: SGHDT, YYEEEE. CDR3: CASSRGQSPNYGYTF.

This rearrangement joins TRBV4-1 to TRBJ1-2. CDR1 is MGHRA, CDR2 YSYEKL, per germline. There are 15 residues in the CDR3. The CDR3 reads CASSQGENTNYGYTF.

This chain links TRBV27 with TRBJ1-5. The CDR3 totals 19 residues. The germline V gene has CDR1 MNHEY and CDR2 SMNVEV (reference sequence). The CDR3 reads CASSLAVAGPFISNQPQHF.

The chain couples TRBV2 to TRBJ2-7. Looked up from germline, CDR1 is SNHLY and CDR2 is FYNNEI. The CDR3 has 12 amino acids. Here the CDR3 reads CASSDGEKRNYF.